This TCR beta chain emerged from a study of cytomegalovirus exposure and HLA in healthy donors. General study results and limits: Investigators reported 164 TCR beta chains as tied to cytomegalovirus. Equally common other TCR beta chains were less clonally expanded than HLA-associated ones, a later analysis found. Later analysis suggested most CMV-associated TCR beta chains were HLA-restricted.

PCR employed 60 Vbeta and 13 Jbeta primers. Sequencing used immunoSEQ multiplex PCR; TCRdb keeps in-frame clones, though not all of them. The sample shows about 180,000 clones, 77% of them seen only once. On this clone: Its antigen is unknown.

Germline V CDR1 and CDR2: MNHNS, SASEGT. This CDR3 has 15 amino acids. The trim removed 8 bases at V and 6 bases at J, leaving 16 bases unmatched. The TCR sequence derives from an older woman in good health and CMV-seropositive. The sample was PBMCs. V gene TRBV6-1 combines with J gene TRBJ2-7, with TRBD1 identical over 7 bases. As DNA, the CDR3 is TGTGCCAGCGACCCCCTAACCGGGACAGTATCCGAGCAGTACTTC. As protein: CASDPLTGTVSEQYF.